This T cell receptor (beta chain) originates from a study of PD-L1 blockade in urothelial cancer. As for the study in general: About 90% of the roughly 29 patients were men with bladder-origin urothelial cancer.

About this clone itself: The target antigen is unknown. The same CDR3 also results from other DNA sequences found in this sample.

General study findings and limits: Blood TCR clonality below the median before treatment was a predictor of better survival.

Only in-frame clones appear in the TCRdb table, and some are missing; sequencing was by immunoSEQ multiplex PCR. The data show some 40,000 clones, around 81% seen once. Regarding time point: pretreatment peripheral blood. The material was PBMCs, obtained around atezolizumab (anti-PD-L1) treatment. The sequence derives from a man older than 75 with urothelial cancer.

For the CDR3, the DNA is TGTGCCAGCAGTTCGGGGACAGGGGGCGTAGAGACCCAGTACTTC. Its protein is CASSSGTGGVETQYF. The chain joins TRBV27 to TRBJ2-5; TRBD1 matches 12 bases. The length of the CDR3 is 15 residues. The trim removed 4 bases at V and 4 bases at J, leaving 4 bases unmatched. In germline, CDR1 is MNHEY, CDR2 SMNVEV (reference sequence).